This paragraph reports one T cell receptor beta chain. Its target is unknown. The data stem from a study of cytomegalovirus exposure and HLA in healthy donors. Study-wide background: HLA-typed donors were the source of approximately 85 million unique TCRs, which an early data release held.

Findings and limits, study-wide: It was taken for granted in presence/absence analyses that sequencing depth across donors was roughly uniform. Highly shared variants forming one cluster were likely a sequencing artifact. Researchers left out some V segments, among them TRBV6-2 and TRBV6-3, as indistinguishable.

Germline CDR1 reads SGHRS; CDR2 reads YFSETQ. The CDR3 runs 14 residues. The trim removed 5 bases at V and 0 bases at J, leaving 3 bases unmatched. Both 60 Vbeta primers and 13 Jbeta primers went into the PCR. Profiling relied on immunoSEQ multiplex PCR, and the TCRdb table lists in-frame clones only, not all of them. The repertoire holds some 78,000 clones, with more than 65% as singletons. The sequenced sample consisted of PBMCs. The rearrangement uses TRBV5-1 and TRBJ1-1; 8 bases match TRBD1. This clonotype originated in a woman aged 40-49 years in good health and CMV-seropositive. CDR3 bases: TGCGCCAGCAGACAGGGACAGGTGAACACTGAAGCTTTCTTT. The encoded protein is CASRQGQVNTEAFF.